This T cell receptor beta chain emerged from a study of blood T cell repertoires in COVID-19. Whole-study context: In Cohort 3, a recovered donor had either two negative PCRs, clearance, or symptom resolution. Whether acute or convalescent, the COVID-19 samples came from the United States, Italy and Spain.

As processed by the authors: Researchers report that nucleated cell counts were estimated from reference gene primer amplification. The data were produced by immunoSEQ multiplex PCR, yet TCRdb's version contains in-frame clones alone and is incomplete. D and trimming come from the DNA, and the V and J calls and clone size come from that table. The table records under 150,000 clones, under 90% of them present only once. The germline V gene has CDR1 KGHSH and CDR2 LQKENI. This CDR3 is built from 14 residues. Trimming left V 3 bases short and J 5 bases short, with 13 bases between. The sequencing input was PBMCs or T cells enriched from blood (not recorded which). The source of this sequence is a man aged 50 or older in a cohort exposed to, infected with or recovered from COVID-19 (not recorded which). The chain employs TRBV18 and TRBJ2-5, with D maybe TRBD2 (5 bases). The CDR3 DNA reads as TGTGCCAGCTCACCTCCCTCTAGGGAGGAGACCCAGTACTTC. It is translated as CASSPPSREETQYF.